One T cell receptor beta chain is described in this entry. Its antigen is currently unknown. Trimming stripped 3 bases from V and 3 bases from J, with 14 bases between. The length of the CDR3 is 15 residues. Germline loops: CDR1 MNHEY, CDR2 SMNVEV (reference sequence). The data originate from a study of blood T cells in healthy people across ages. Overall study: About one barcoded beta molecule per two T cells was captured by template switching. Notes on the study in general: Comparison with aged donors showed that long-lived donors had more naive CD4+ cells and higher diversity. In older individuals, TCR beta diversity per million T cells was lower, falling roughly linearly with age.

The use of a sample-barcoded 5' primer and a J-beta primer mix characterized a second PCR of about 7 to 12 cycles. Each cDNA molecule was tagged by a template-switch adaptor with 12 random nucleotides. MiXCR, applied by TCRdb to the 5' RACE reads, yields one record per CDR3 protein. The data contain around 1.5 million distinct CDR3 sequences, approximately 32% of them singletons. The clonotype was recovered from a woman under 40 in good health. V gene TRBV27 combines with J gene TRBJ2-5; D might be TRBD1 (5 bases). What was sequenced was blood. CDR3 nucleotides: TGTGCCAGCAGTTTCCAGGGCCCTGGGGAAGAGACCCAGTACTTC. Translated: CASSFQGPGEETQYF.